This T cell receptor beta chain was obtained from a study of CD8 T cells in ankylosing spondylitis. Quantitative 5'-RACE with molecular barcodes generated TCR beta libraries. TCRdb recomputed calls from the 5' RACE reads with MiXCR, one row per CDR3 protein. This table has about 500,000 distinct CDR3 sequences, approximately 5% appearing once. This clonotype was counted ten times or more. Its matching antigen is unknown. Broader study findings: Certain motif variants had earlier been reported in reactive arthritis synovial fluid and blood. Ankylosing spondylitis blood seemed to carry a telltale TCR beta motif made of eight or nine highly homologous variants.

This receptor was identified in a male donor with ankylosing spondylitis. The source material was blood, either unsorted or a sorted T cell fraction (not recorded which).

Here the CDR3 reads CASSLGLAGHYNEQFF. In DNA form, the CDR3 reads TGCGCCAGCAGCTTGGGACTAGCGGGTCACTACAATGAGCAGTTCTTC. J is TRBJ2-1 and V is TRBV5-1, with 10 bases identical to TRBD2. Germline lookup yields CDR1 SGHRS and CDR2 YFSETQ. V lost 0 bases to trimming and J lost 3 bases; unmatched junction nucleotides: 3. The CDR3 sequence is 16 residues long.